Below, 2 T cell receptor beta chains from the same sample are listed, as sequenced in a study of T cell responses to AZD1222 COVID-19 vaccine. Using immunoSEQ multiplex PCR, the repertoire was profiled, and TCRdb retains in-frame clones only, with some absent. The sample contains more than 120,000 clones, 89% of which appear only once. The sample in question was peripheral blood, obtained 28 days after the second AZD1222 dose. The receptors originated from an adult who received the AZD1222 COVID-19 vaccine.

The chain recombines TRBV19 with TRBJ1-2, with D possibly TRBD1 on 6 matching bases. The CDR3 runs to 14 residues. The germline gives CDR1 LNHDA, CDR2 SQIVND (reference sequence). Trimming took off 4 bases at V and 3 bases at J, with 12 bases between the two ends. Here the CDR3 reads CASSKGGVDYGYTF. CDR3 DNA sequence: TGTGCCAGTAGTAAGGGGGGCGTTGACTATGGCTACACCTTC.

The V call is TRBV6-2 or TRBV6-3, the J call TRBJ1-2; possibly TRBD1 for D (5 bases). V gave up 2 bases and J gave up 8 bases, with 9 bases separating them. This CDR3 comprises 12 residues. Germline CDR1 MNHEY, CDR2 SVGEGT. The CDR3 region has the DNA TGTGCCAGCAGTTACGGCAGGGCGGGCTACACCTTC. Its translation: CASSYGRAGYTF.